The 23 T cell receptor beta chains below all came from one sample that was sequenced in a study of blood T cell repertoires in COVID-19. Profiling relied on immunoSEQ multiplex PCR, and the TCRdb table lists in-frame clones only, not all of them. This sample has about 100,000 clones; less than 90% occur once, and the top ten carry about 1.8%. The sequenced sample consisted of peripheral blood. The receptors here all came from an elderly man with acute or convalescent COVID-19.

The chain recombines TRBV28 with TRBJ1-2; 9 nucleotides line up with TRBD1. The CDR3 has 15 residues. The V gene's germline CDR1 is MDHEN and CDR2 SYDVKM. J gave up 4 bases and V 7 bases, and 10 bases lay outside the gene matches. CDR3 in amino acids: CASNIQDRGGYGYTF. CDR3 nucleotides: TGTGCCAGCAATATACAGGACAGGGGCGGCTATGGCTACACCTTC.

This rearrangement joins TRBV6-4 to TRBJ2-5; 10 bases align to TRBD2. CDR3 size: 18 residues. CDR1 is MRHNA and CDR2 is SNTAGT in the germline V gene. V shed 8 bases and J 5 bases; nucleotides not matched to a gene: 20. The CDR3 spells CASAPRASGSLEGETQYF. CDR3 sequence (DNA): TGTGCCAGCGCCCCACGGGCTAGCGGGAGCCTGGAGGGGGAGACCCAGTACTTC.

The V and J genes are TRBV5-4 and TRBJ2-7, with D possibly matching TRBD2 (6 bases). CDR1 and CDR2 (germline): SGHNT, YYREEE (reference sequence). Trimming pared 3 bases from V and 4 bases from J, leaving 14 bases between. CDR3 length equals 14 residues. CDR3: CASSWGVFSYEQYF. In DNA, the CDR3 is TGTGCCAGCAGCTGGGGGGTCTTTTCTTACGAGCAGTACTTC.

This rearrangement joins TRBV5-6 to TRBJ2-3; possible D gene TRBD1, 6 bases. The CDR3 extends over 15 amino acids. In germline, CDR1 is SGHDT, CDR2 YYEEEE. V was pared by 5 bases and J by 1 base, with 14 bases between. The CDR3: CASSYRVGGTDTQYF. CDR3 sequence (DNA): TGTGCCAGCAGTTACAGGGTTGGAGGCACAGATACGCAGTATTTT.

This clone was seen once. Here the CDR3 DNA reads TGTGCCAGCAGCCCCGGGGGGGGCGGGATTGCCTCCGGGGAGCTGTTTTTT. The encoded protein is CASSPGGGGIASGELFF. The gene calls are TRBV9 and TRBJ2-2, with 8 bases aligning to TRBD2. The CDR3 covers 17 residues. Trimming took 4 bases from V and 6 from J; bases not matched to a gene: 14. CDR1 SGDLS and CDR2 YYNGEE come from the germline V gene.

The J gene is TRBJ2-5, the V gene TRBV7-6; 7 nucleotides match TRBD2. The J segment lost 4 bases and the V segment lost 2 bases, leaving 7 bases of the junction unmatched. CDR1 is SGHVS and CDR2 is FNYEAQ in the germline V gene. The length of the CDR3 is 15 residues. CDR3 residues: CASSLQGRGGETQYF. Here the CDR3 DNA reads TGTGCCAGCAGCTTACAGGGCCGCGGGGGAGAGACCCAGTACTTC. Full variable domain (missing parts from reference TRBV7-6 and TRBJ2-5): GAGVSQSPRYKVTKRGQDVALRCDPISGHVSLYWYRQALGQGPEFLTYFNYEAQQDKSGLPNDRFSAERPEGSISTLTIQRTEQRDSAMYRCASSLQGRGGETQYFGPGTRLLVL.

The V and J genes are TRBV27 and TRBJ1-1; D is undetermined. This CDR3 is built from 12 residues. The V and J ends lost 7 bases and 2 bases respectively, with 8 bases between them. Germline lookup yields CDR1 MNHEY and CDR2 SMNVEV (reference sequence). In DNA form, the CDR3 reads TGTGCCAGCACAGGTGGTAACACTGAAGCTTTCTTT. Amino acids: CASTGGNTEAFF.

The chain couples TRBV7-2 to TRBJ2-7; 8 nucleotides line up with TRBD2. The CDR3 has 14 residues. Trimming cost V 4 bases and J 6 bases; bases outside gene matches: 8. Germline V gives CDR1 SGHTA, CDR2 FQGNSA. The CDR3 region has the DNA TGTGCCAGCAGCTCCCATAGCGGGAATTCCGAGCAGTACTTC. It is translated as CASSSHSGNSEQYF.

This CDR3 is CAISERRETGEQFF. CDR3 in DNA: TGTGCCATCAGTGAGCGGCGGGAGACGGGTGAGCAGTTCTTC. The V call is TRBV10-3, the J call TRBJ2-1, with TRBD2 matching 7 bases. The V segment lost 2 bases and the J segment 9 bases; nucleotides outside the gene matches: 7. The CDR3 contains 14 residues. In germline, CDR1 is ENHRY, CDR2 SYGVKD.

This rearrangement joins TRBV5-4 to TRBJ2-1; the D gene is possibly TRBD2 (6 bases). The germline V and J ends were trimmed by 4 bases and 5 bases, with 13 bases remaining between them. The CDR3 spans 14 residues. The germline V gene encodes CDR1 SGHNT and CDR2 YYREEE (reference sequence). The CDR3 DNA reads TGTGCCAGCAGCGTCCTGGCGGGGAACAATGAGCAGTTCTTC. It codes for CASSVLAGNNEQFF.

The chain carries TRBV7-9 and TRBJ1-1; D is undetermined. V lost 1 base and J 1 base, leaving 4 bases between the germline ends. Germline CDR1 SEHNR, CDR2 FQNEAQ (reference sequence). The length of the CDR3 is 13 residues. The CDR3, as DNA: TGTGCCAGCAGCTTAGAAGCGAACACTGAAGCTTTCTTT. This encodes CASSLEANTEAFF.

The chain links TRBV15 to TRBJ2-3, with TRBD2 matching 9 bases. Germline CDR1 is LNHNV and CDR2 is YYDKDF (reference sequence). Trimming removed 0 bases from V and 0 bases from J; junction bases left unmatched: 19. The CDR3 extends over 22 amino acids. This CDR3 reads CATSRDGGRAPSPFSSTDTQYF. Here the CDR3 DNA reads TGTGCCACCAGCAGAGACGGCGGGAGGGCCCCCAGCCCCTTCTCTAGCACAGATACGCAGTATTTT.

The chain combines TRBV10-3 with TRBJ2-3; TRBD2 aligns across 14 bases. Germline lookup yields CDR1 ENHRY and CDR2 SYGVKD. Losses at the gene ends were 10 bases for V and 0 bases for J; bases not matched to a gene: 12. The CDR3 spans 18 residues. The CDR3 nucleotides read TGTGCCACCGCCCCCGGGACTAGCGGGAGCCGAAGCACAGATACGCAGTATTTT. Encoded protein: CATAPGTSGSRSTDTQYF.

This sequence joins TRBV2 and TRBJ1-5, with D possibly being TRBD1 (5 bases). This CDR3 spans 15 amino acids. V shed 0 bases and J shed 4 bases, with 10 bases lying between them. Germline V gives CDR1 SNHLY, CDR2 FYNNEI. The CDR3 DNA sequence: TGTGCCAGCAGTGAAGCAGGGGAAAAGAATCAGCCCCAGCATTTT. Its protein product is CASSEAGEKNQPQHF.

The chain employs TRBV5-4 and TRBJ2-7; 10 nucleotides agree with TRBD2. The V and J ends lost 4 bases and 2 bases, in that order; junction bases with no gene match: 6. This CDR3 is built from 15 residues. From germline, CDR1 is SGHNT and CDR2 YYREEE (reference sequence). As DNA, the CDR3 is TGTGCCAGCAGCCCGGGACTAGCGAGCCCCTACGAGCAGTACTTC. Encoded protein: CASSPGLASPYEQYF.

This rearrangement joins TRBV5-1 to TRBJ2-1; 14 bases map to TRBD2. The junction had 8 bases not matched to a gene; V was cut back by 0 bases and J by 12 bases. This CDR3 has 16 residues. Germline CDR1 reads SGHRS; CDR2 reads YFSETQ. CDR3 loop: CASSLGGLAGVQVQFF. The CDR3 coding sequence is TGCGCCAGCAGCTTGGGGGGACTAGCGGGAGTGCAGGTGCAGTTCTTC.

The V and J genes are TRBV28 and TRBJ1-1; D is possibly TRBD1 (6 bases). Germline V lookup: CDR1 MDHEN, CDR2 SYDVKM. The CDR3 is 16 residues long. V dropped 3 bases and J dropped 5 bases, with 19 bases sitting between them. For the CDR3, the DNA is TGTGCCAGCAGTTTGGGACTCGGGGGGCCGGAGACTGAAGCTTTCTTT. It codes for CASSLGLGGPETEAFF.

The chain recombines TRBV6-5 with TRBJ1-4, with 7 bases fitting TRBD1. J was trimmed by 5 bases and V by 6 bases; bases with no gene match: 6. CDR1 MNHEY and CDR2 SVGAGI come from the germline V gene. This CDR3 comprises 14 residues. CDR3 DNA: TGTGCCAGCAGCCTTGGACAGGACAATGAAAAACTGTTTTTT. This encodes CASSLGQDNEKLFF.

V is TRBV4-1 and J is TRBJ1-2; D gene uncertain. This CDR3 is 15 amino acids long. V lost 2 bases and J lost 4, with 14 bases in between. Germline CDR1 reads MGHRA; CDR2 reads YSYEKL. In nucleotides, the CDR3 is TGCGCCAGCAGCCAAACAGAGGGCGACGGCTATGGCTACACCTTC. Its protein is CASSQTEGDGYGYTF.

The V gene is TRBV7-3, the J gene TRBJ2-7, with a tentative D call TRBD2 (7 bases). Germline CDR1 is SGHTA and CDR2 is FQGTGA. The CDR3 loop spans 15 amino acids. V shed 2 bases and J shed 10 bases, with 21 bases lying between them. The CDR3 is CASSLFPGGGFVQYF. The CDR3 DNA reads TGTGCCAGCAGCTTATTTCCGGGGGGCGGCTTTGTTCAGTACTTC.

V is TRBV28 and J is TRBJ1-5, with D possibly matching TRBD1 (5 bases). Per germline, CDR1 MDHEN and CDR2 SYDVKM. The CDR3 is 17 residues long. The ends were cut back, 8 bases at V and 0 bases at J, with 20 bases in the middle. The CDR3 sequence is CASAGGKGFYSNQPQHF. In DNA form, the CDR3 reads TGTGCCAGCGCCGGCGGTAAGGGGTTCTATAGCAATCAGCCCCAGCATTTT.

CDR3 sequence: CASIFDSYGYTF. In DNA, the CDR3 is TGTGCCAGCATCTTTGACAGCTATGGCTACACCTTC. The chain couples TRBV2 to TRBJ1-2; perhaps TRBD1 as D (5 bases). Germline-derived CDR1 and CDR2 are SNHLY and FYNNEI. The V gene lost 7 bases and the J gene lost 4 bases, with 10 bases spanning the gap. The CDR3 contains 12 residues.

The chain links TRBV7-2 to TRBJ1-1, with TRBD1 matching over 8 bases. Trimming took 2 bases from V and 0 from J; bases not matched to a gene: 11. CDR1 and CDR2 (germline): SGHTA, FQGNSA. This CDR3 is 18 amino acids long. The CDR3 DNA reads as TGTGCCAGCAGCTTACTCCCGACAGGGGAGTTTATGAACACTGAAGCTTTCTTT. Translation: CASSLLPTGEFMNTEAFF.